This note documents a single T cell receptor beta chain sequence. The antigen is unknown. The data were obtained in a study of T cell responses to AZD1222 COVID-19 vaccine. The study's findings and limits: Females outnumbered males among donors, who were mostly white British; clonal diversity was possibly underestimated. In the spike-specific TCR repertoire, nearly half reportedly target unmutated variant regions. The span of vaccine-associated CD4 TCRs extended across spike, with dominance at 160-218 and 743-854.

This CDR3 spans 15 amino acids. Germline-derived CDR1 and CDR2 are LGHNA and YNFKEQ. The germline V and J ends were trimmed by 1 base and 4 bases, with 14 bases remaining between them. Libraries were prepared by immunoSEQ multiplex PCR; TCRdb keeps only in-frame clonotypes and omits some of them. The sample includes 100,000 or so clones, 75% to 90% of them seen just once. The receptor was derived from an adult who received the AZD1222 COVID-19 vaccine. The J gene is TRBJ2-7, the V gene TRBV4-2; the D gene is possibly TRBD1 (8 bases). The specimen was peripheral blood, collected 28 days after the second AZD1222 dose. DNA for the CDR3: TGTGCCAGCAGCCAAGTTCAACAGGGGGGGTACGAGCAGTACTTC. It is translated as CASSQVQQGGYEQYF.